This T cell receptor beta chain was recorded in a study of CD8 T cells in Susac syndrome. Overall study results and limits: Regarding the TCR sequencing and HLA analysis, the study admitted that a relatively small number of individuals were involved.

Germline V gene sequence: CDR1 MGHDK, CDR2 SYGVNS. V gave up 1 base and J gave up 4 bases, with 4 bases separating them. The CDR3 totals 12 residues. Regarding this clonotype: The antigen is unknown.

Reverse transcription of about 0.5 to 1 ug RNA used random hexamers. One entry per CDR3 protein results from TCRdb running MiXCR on the immunoSEQ multiplex PCR reads. Among approximately 300,000 distinct CDR3 sequences, about 89% were seen once, and the ten largest hold 0.18%. CD8+ and CD4+ T cells circulating in blood were sequenced for TCR beta. The specimen was CD8+ T cells from PBMCs. The TCR originated in a human donor with multiple sclerosis. V is TRBV25-1 and J is TRBJ1-1, with D hard to call. CDR3 DNA sequence: TGTGCCAGCAGTGAATGGAGCACTGAAGCTTTCTTT. Translating it yields CASSEWSTEAFF.